One and the same sample provided the 10 T cell receptor beta chains below, sequenced in a study of technical replicates of blood from a handful of donors. Assay: immunoSEQ multiplex PCR; the TCRdb copy retains only in-frame clones and omits some. The table shows about 79,000 clones, with around 92% occurring only once. Source material: T cells isolated from PBMCs. Source of these receptors: a human donor in good health. Some clones in this sample may be carry-over from other donors' samples.

The genes are TRBV28 and TRBJ1-1; the D gene is possibly TRBD1 (5 bases). The germline V and J ends were trimmed by 2 bases and 1 base, with 8 bases remaining between them. Germline V gives CDR1 MDHEN, CDR2 SYDVKM. This CDR3 comprises 14 residues. The CDR3 here is CASSLPRGNTEAFF. Here the CDR3 DNA reads TGTGCCAGCAGTTTACCTAGGGGGAACACTGAAGCTTTCTTT.

V and J are TRBV4-2 and TRBJ1-2; 10 nucleotides match TRBD1. This CDR3 is built from 14 residues. The germline CDR1 and CDR2 sequences are LGHNA and YNFKEQ. The V and J ends lost 0 bases and 8 bases, in that order; junction bases with no gene match: 3. The CDR3 nucleotides are TGTGCCAGCAGCCAAGAAGACAGGGGGCAAGGCTACACCTTC. Protein product: CASSQEDRGQGYTF.

The chain employs TRBV27 and TRBJ2-7, with 8 positions matching TRBD1. Per germline, CDR1 MNHEY and CDR2 SMNVEV (reference sequence). Trimming at V came to 8 bases and at J to 3 bases, leaving 15 bases not matched to a gene. The CDR3 runs 16 residues. The CDR3 spells CASHRAGGWSGYEQYF. The CDR3 region has the DNA TGTGCCAGCCATAGGGCAGGGGGCTGGAGTGGCTACGAGCAGTACTTC.

The V gene is TRBV7-8, the J gene TRBJ1-5; 8 bases agree with TRBD1. The CDR3 sequence is 17 residues long. The trim removed 6 bases at V and 4 bases at J, leaving 14 bases unmatched. CDR1 SGHVS and CDR2 FQNEAQ come from the germline V gene. The CDR3 here is CASSLLTGTGVNQPQHF. Here the CDR3 DNA reads TGTGCCAGCAGTTTGCTAACCGGGACAGGAGTAAATCAGCCCCAGCATTTT. The full variable domain, its missing parts supplied by reference TRBV7-8 and TRBJ1-5, is GAGVSQSPRYKVAKRGQDVALRCDPISGHVSLFWYQQALGQGPEFLTYFQNEAQLDKSGLPSDRFFAERPEGSVSTLKIQRTQQEDSAVYLCASSLLTGTGVNQPQHFGDGTRLSIL.

The genes are TRBV25-1 and TRBJ2-7; TRBD2 might be the D (5 bases). Trimming removed 6 bases from V and 5 bases from J, with 11 bases in between. This CDR3 contains 12 residues. Germline lookup yields CDR1 MGHDK and CDR2 SYGVNS. CDR3 bases: TGTGCCAGCAGCCTCCTCGGGAACGAGCAGTACTTC. Translation gives CASSLLGNEQYF.

The J gene is TRBJ1-1, the V gene TRBV5-6, with 8 nucleotides matching TRBD1. The V and J ends lost 7 bases and 4 bases, in that order; junction bases with no gene match: 15. The CDR3 loop spans 16 amino acids. Germline V lookup: CDR1 SGHDT, CDR2 YYEEEE. CDR3 DNA: TGTGCCAGCGTACCCCTCCAGGGGGCGCTGAGCACTGAAGCTTTCTTT. Its translation is CASVPLQGALSTEAFF.

This chain uses TRBV11-2 with TRBJ2-5; D gene unclear. Germline V gives CDR1 SGHAT, CDR2 FQNNGV. V gave up 2 bases and J gave up 5 bases, with 12 bases separating them. The CDR3 is made up of 14 amino acids. The CDR3 region has the DNA TGTGCCAGCAGCTTACGGGTCCGGCAGGAGACCCAGTACTTC. It translates to CASSLRVRQETQYF.

J is TRBJ2-5 and V is TRBV5-4; perhaps TRBD1 as D (6 bases). Germline loops: CDR1 SGHNT, CDR2 YYREEE (reference sequence). There are 14 residues in the CDR3. V shed 0 bases and J shed 2 bases, with 8 bases lying between them. CDR3 amino acids: CASSLGGRQETQYF. CDR3 in DNA: TGTGCCAGCAGCTTGGGGGGGCGACAAGAGACCCAGTACTTC.

The chain combines TRBV29-1 with TRBJ1-2, with D perhaps matching TRBD1 (5 bases). The germline V gene has CDR1 SQVTM and CDR2 ANQGSEA. The CDR3 has 13 amino acids. Trimming removed 8 bases at V and 8 bases at J, with 21 bases between. CDR3 in DNA: TGCAGCTCCAAACCGGACATGCGGGACGGCTACACCTTC. Protein sequence: CSSKPDMRDGYTF.

This clone was observed a single time. The chain carries TRBV19 and TRBJ2-7; D is unresolved. Germline V gene data show CDR1 as LNHDA and CDR2 as SQIVND (reference sequence). The CDR3 covers 13 residues. Trimming shortened V by 3 bases and J by 2 bases, and 8 bases separated the two germline ends. In DNA form, the CDR3 reads TGTGCCAGTAGTATTTATCTAACCTACGAGCAGTACTTC. Encoded protein: CASSIYLTYEQYF.